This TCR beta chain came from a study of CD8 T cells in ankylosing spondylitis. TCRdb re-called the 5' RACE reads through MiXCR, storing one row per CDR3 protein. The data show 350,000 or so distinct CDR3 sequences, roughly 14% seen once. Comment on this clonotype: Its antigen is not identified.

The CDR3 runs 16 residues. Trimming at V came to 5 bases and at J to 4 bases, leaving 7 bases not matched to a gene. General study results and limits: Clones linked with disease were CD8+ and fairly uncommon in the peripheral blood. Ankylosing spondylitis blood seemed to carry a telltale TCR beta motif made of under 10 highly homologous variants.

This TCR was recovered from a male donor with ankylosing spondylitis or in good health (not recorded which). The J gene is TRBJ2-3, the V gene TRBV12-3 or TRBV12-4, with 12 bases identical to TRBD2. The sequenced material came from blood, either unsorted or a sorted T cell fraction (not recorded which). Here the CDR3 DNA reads TGTGCCAGCAGTCCCCAGACTAGCGGGAGTCCAGATACGCAGTATTTT. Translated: CASSPQTSGSPDTQYF.